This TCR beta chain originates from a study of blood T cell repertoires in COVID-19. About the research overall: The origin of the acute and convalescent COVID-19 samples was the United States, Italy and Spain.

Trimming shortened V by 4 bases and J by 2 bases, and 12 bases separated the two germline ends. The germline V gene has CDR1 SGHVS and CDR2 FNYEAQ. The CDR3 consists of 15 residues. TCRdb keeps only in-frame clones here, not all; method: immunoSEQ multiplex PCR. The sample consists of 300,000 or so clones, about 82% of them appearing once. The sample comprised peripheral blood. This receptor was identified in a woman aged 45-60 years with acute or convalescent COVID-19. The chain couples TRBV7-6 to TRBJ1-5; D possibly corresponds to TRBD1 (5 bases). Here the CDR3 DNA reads TGTGCCAGCAGCTCCCGCGGGGGACGCAATCAGCCCCAGCATTTT. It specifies CASSSRGGRNQPQHF.